This is a list of T cell receptor beta chains from one sample in a study of CD8+ T cells in alopecia areata. Only in-frame clones appear in the TCRdb table, and some are missing; sequencing was by immunoSEQ multiplex PCR. The data contain approximately 200,000 clones, 45% to 65% of them singletons. The sample was CD4+ T cells sorted from blood, taken at week 4, from a patient treated with tofacitinib. These receptor sequences come from a human donor with alopecia areata. Each CDR3 is given with its conserved first and last residue. A D gene is named only where the DNA matches it firmly. Clone sizes are given selectively: once, few, many, or a class where the clone is expanded.

V gene	D gene	J gene	clone size	CDR3 protein	CDR3 DNA
TRBV5-1	-	TRBJ2-2	-	CASRPKQGNTGELFF	TGCGCCAGCAGACCTAAACAGGGGAACACCGGGGAGCTGTTTTTT
TRBV7-2	TRBD1	TRBJ2-7	-	CASSRTGGSYEQYF	TGTGCCAGCAGCCGGACAGGGGGCTCCTACGAGCAGTACTTC
TRBV5-1	-	TRBJ2-6	-	CASRRTVSGANVLTF	TGCGCCAGCAGGAGGACAGTCTCTGGGGCCAACGTCCTGACTTTC
TRBV30	TRBD2	TRBJ2-3	-	CAWNGEGRVTQYF	TGTGCCTGGAACGGGGAGGGCAGGGTTACGCAGTATTTT
TRBV7-2	-	TRBJ2-2	-	CASSPRENTGELFF	TGTGCCAGCAGCCCACGGGAGAACACCGGGGAGCTGTTTTTT
TRBV7-2	-	TRBJ1-1	-	CAISRGGRRNTEAFF	TGTGCCATCTCGAGGGGGGGCAGACGGAACACTGAAGCTTTCTTT
TRBV9	-	TRBJ2-5	-	CASSVRPEKETQYF	TGTGCCAGCAGCGTACGACCAGAGAAAGAGACCCAGTACTTC
TRBV6-5	-	TRBJ1-1	-	CASNALTGNTEAFF	TGTGCCAGCAATGCGCTGACGGGGAACACTGAAGCTTTCTTT
TRBV29-1	-	TRBJ2-7	-	CSGGQGGEQYF	TGCAGCGGGGGGCAAGGGGGCGAGCAGTACTTC
TRBV5-6	-	TRBJ1-2	-	CASSLGPNYGYTF	TGTGCCAGCAGCTTGGGGCCTAACTATGGCTACACCTTC
TRBV19	-	TRBJ1-1	-	CASSIGAMNTEAFF	TGTGCCAGTAGTATTGGGGCCATGAACACTGAAGCTTTCTTT
TRBV4-2	-	TRBJ2-7	once	CASSQEGGRGPEQYF	TGTGCCAGCAGCCAAGAAGGTGGCCGGGGGCCCGAGCAGTACTTC
TRBV10-3	TRBD1	TRBJ2-5	-	CATSGTEGGSTQYF	TGTGCCACTTCCGGGACAGAAGGTGGCTCGACCCAGTACTTC
TRBV2	-	TRBJ2-7	-	CASSPTAYEQYF	TGTGCCAGCAGCCCGACAGCGTACGAGCAGTACTTC
TRBV27	-	TRBJ1-2	-	CASSSDRTSVYGYTF	TGTGCCAGCAGTTCGGACCGTACCTCCGTTTATGGCTACACCTTC
TRBV4-2	-	TRBJ2-2	few	CASSQETELFF	TGTGCCAGCAGCCAGGAGACAGAACTGTTTTTT
TRBV15	-	TRBJ2-7	-	CATSIGQTYEQYF	TGTGCCACCAGCATCGGACAGACCTACGAGCAGTACTTC
TRBV27	-	TRBJ1-2	few	CASSFTDESVYGYTF	TGTGCCAGCAGTTTCACAGACGAATCCGTCTATGGCTACACCTTC
TRBV7-2	-	TRBJ2-5	-	CASSLAAETQYF	TGTGCCAGCAGCTTAGCCGCAGAGACCCAGTACTTC
TRBV7-2	TRBD1	TRBJ2-2	-	CASRPRQGNTGELFF	TGTGCCAGCAGACCACGACAGGGAAACACCGGGGAGCTGTTTTTT
TRBV7-2	-	TRBJ2-7	-	CASSPAYEQYF	TGTGCCAGCAGCCCGGCCTACGAGCAGTACTTC
TRBV27	-	TRBJ2-7	-	CASSISVTYEQYF	TGTGCCAGCAGTATATCTGTTACCTACGAGCAGTACTTC
TRBV5-1	-	TRBJ1-1	few	CASSLADRLVLNTEAFF	TGCGCCAGCAGCTTGGCGGACAGACTAGTGTTGAACACTGAAGCTTTCTTT
TRBV29-1	-	TRBJ2-2	few	CSAARDRATGELFF	TGCAGCGCAGCGAGGGATAGGGCCACCGGGGAGCTGTTTTTT
TRBV29-1	-	TRBJ2-3	-	CSVRGLRGSTDTQYF	TGCAGCGTTAGGGGACTTCGCGGGAGCACAGATACGCAGTATTTT
TRBV29-1	-	TRBJ2-3	few	CSVGGVILADTQYF	TGCAGCGTTGGAGGGGTGATCCTCGCAGATACGCAGTATTTT
TRBV7-9	-	TRBJ1-4	-	CASSLGTYEKLFF	TGTGCCAGCAGCTTGGGGACCTATGAAAAACTGTTTTTT
TRBV6-5	-	TRBJ2-2	few	CASSRGTADTGELFF	TGTGCCAGCAGTCGGGGGACAGCCGACACCGGGGAGCTGTTTTTT
TRBV18	TRBD1	TRBJ2-7	-	CATRQGSYEQYF	TGTGCCACCCGACAGGGCTCCTACGAGCAGTACTTC
TRBV14	TRBD1	TRBJ1-1	-	CASSRIRGLVASEAFF	TGTGCCAGCAGCCGTATCAGGGGGCTAGTTGCCTCTGAAGCTTTCTTT
TRBV6-6	-	TRBJ2-6	-	CASTGAGISGANVLTF	TGTGCCAGCACCGGGGCAGGGATCTCTGGGGCCAACGTCCTGACTTTC
TRBV6-5	-	TRBJ1-5	-	CASKWGQPQHF	TGTGCCAGCAAGTGGGGTCAGCCCCAGCATTTT
TRBV2	TRBD2	TRBJ2-2	-	CASKSGGNTGELFF	TGTGCCAGCAAGAGCGGGGGGAACACCGGGGAGCTGTTTTTT
TRBV5-1	-	TRBJ1-6	-	CASSFGEGNSPLHF	TGCGCCAGCAGTTTTGGCGAAGGCAATTCACCCCTCCACTTT
TRBV29-1	TRBD2	TRBJ2-7	-	CSVVLLGGAYEQYF	TGCAGCGTTGTCCTTTTGGGGGGGGCCTACGAGCAGTACTTC